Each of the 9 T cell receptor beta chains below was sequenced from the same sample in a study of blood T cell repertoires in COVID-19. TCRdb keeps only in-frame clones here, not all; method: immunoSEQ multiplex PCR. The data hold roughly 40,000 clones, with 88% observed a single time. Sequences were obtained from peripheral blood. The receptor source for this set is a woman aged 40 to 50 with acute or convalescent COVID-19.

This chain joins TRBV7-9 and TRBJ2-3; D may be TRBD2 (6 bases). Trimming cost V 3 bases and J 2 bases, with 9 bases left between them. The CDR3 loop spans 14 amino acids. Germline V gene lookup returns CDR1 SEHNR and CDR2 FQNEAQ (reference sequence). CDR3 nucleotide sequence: TGTGCCAGCAGCTTGGGACTTGACACAGATACGCAGTATTTT. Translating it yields CASSLGLDTDTQYF.

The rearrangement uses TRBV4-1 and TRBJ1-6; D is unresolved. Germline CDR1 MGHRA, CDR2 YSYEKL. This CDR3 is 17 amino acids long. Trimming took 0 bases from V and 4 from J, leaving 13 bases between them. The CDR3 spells CASSQEPLQAYNSPLHF. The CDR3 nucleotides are TGCGCCAGCAGCCAAGAGCCCCTGCAGGCATATAATTCACCCCTCCACTTT.

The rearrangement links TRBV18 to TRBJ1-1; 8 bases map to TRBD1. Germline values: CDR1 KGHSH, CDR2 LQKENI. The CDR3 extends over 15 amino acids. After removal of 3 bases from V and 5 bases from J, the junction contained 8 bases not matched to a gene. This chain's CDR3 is CASSPTGEGGTEAFF. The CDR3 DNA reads TGTGCCAGCTCACCGACAGGGGAGGGAGGTACTGAAGCTTTCTTT.

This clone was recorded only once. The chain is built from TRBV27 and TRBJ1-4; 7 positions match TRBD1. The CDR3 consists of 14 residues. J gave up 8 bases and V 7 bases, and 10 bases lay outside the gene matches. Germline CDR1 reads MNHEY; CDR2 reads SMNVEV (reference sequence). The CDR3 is CASTPAGTEEKLFF. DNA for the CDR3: TGTGCCAGCACCCCAGCCGGGACAGAAGAAAAACTGTTTTTT.

The DNA for the CDR3 is TGTGCCAGCAGCGTAGGAGGGGGTCTATATAATTCACCCCTCCACTTT. This encodes CASSVGGGLYNSPLHF. The V call is TRBV9, the J call TRBJ1-6; the D gene is possibly TRBD1 (6 bases). Trimming took 0 bases from V and 4 from J, leaving 11 bases between them. The CDR3 is 16 amino acids. The V gene's germline CDR1 is SGDLS and CDR2 YYNGEE.

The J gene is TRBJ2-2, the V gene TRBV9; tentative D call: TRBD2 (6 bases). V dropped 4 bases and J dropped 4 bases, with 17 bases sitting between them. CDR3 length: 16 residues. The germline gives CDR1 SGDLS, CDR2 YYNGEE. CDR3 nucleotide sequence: TGTGCCAGCAGCCGTCAACGCGGGGCGGGCACCGGGGAGCTGTTTTTT. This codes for CASSRQRGAGTGELFF.

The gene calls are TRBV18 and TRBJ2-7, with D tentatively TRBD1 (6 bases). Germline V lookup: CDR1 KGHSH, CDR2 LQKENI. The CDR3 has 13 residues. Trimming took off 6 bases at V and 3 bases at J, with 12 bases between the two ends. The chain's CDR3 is CASSDGQYYEQYF. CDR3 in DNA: TGTGCCAGCTCGGACGGACAGTACTACGAGCAGTACTTC.

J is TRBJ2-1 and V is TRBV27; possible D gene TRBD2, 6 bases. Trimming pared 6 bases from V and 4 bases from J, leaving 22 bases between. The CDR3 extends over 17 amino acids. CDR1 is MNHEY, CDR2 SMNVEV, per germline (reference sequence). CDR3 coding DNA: TGTGCCAGCAGCCGCCGCGGGATGTCAGGAGCATACAATGAGCAGTTCTTC. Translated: CASSRRGMSGAYNEQFF.

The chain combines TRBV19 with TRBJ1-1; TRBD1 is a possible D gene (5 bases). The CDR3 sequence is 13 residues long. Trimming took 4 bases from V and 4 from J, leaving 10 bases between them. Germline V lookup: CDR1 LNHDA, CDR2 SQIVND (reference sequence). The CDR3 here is CASSTGRGTEAFF. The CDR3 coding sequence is TGTGCCAGTAGTACAGGGAGGGGCACTGAAGCTTTCTTT.